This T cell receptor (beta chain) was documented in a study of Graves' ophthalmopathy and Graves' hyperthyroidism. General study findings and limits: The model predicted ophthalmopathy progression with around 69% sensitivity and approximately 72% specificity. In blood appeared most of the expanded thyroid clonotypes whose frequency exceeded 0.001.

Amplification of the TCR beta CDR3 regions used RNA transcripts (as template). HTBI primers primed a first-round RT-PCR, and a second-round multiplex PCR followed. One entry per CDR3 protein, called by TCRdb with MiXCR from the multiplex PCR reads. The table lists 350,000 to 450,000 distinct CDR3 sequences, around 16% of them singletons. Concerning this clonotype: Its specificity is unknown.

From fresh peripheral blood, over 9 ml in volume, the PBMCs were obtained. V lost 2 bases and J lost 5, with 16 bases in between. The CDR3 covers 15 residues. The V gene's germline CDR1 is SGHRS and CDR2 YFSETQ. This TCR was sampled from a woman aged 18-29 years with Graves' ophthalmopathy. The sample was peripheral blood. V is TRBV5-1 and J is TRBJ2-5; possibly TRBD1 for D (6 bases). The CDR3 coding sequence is TGCGCCAGCAGCTTAGAGGGGGACGTAGGGGAGACCCAGTACTTC. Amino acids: CASSLEGDVGETQYF.